This T cell receptor beta chain emerged from a study of T cell responses to AZD1222 COVID-19 vaccine. Study conclusions and caveats: Nearly half of unique spike-specific TCRs reportedly avoided B.1.351 and B.1.1.7 mutated regions.

This clone was seen only once. Its antigen remains unidentified. The V gene end was trimmed by 6 bases and the J gene end by 11 bases; junction bases not matched to a gene: 9. This CDR3 region has 14 residues. Germline CDR1 MGHDK, CDR2 SYGVNS. Assay: immunoSEQ multiplex PCR; the TCRdb copy retains only in-frame clones and omits some. The data contain around 99,000 clones, about 89% of them seen just once; the ten biggest clones take up around 4%. This TCR came from an adult who received the AZD1222 COVID-19 vaccine. The input for sequencing was peripheral blood, taken 28 days after the second AZD1222 dose. The V and J genes are TRBV25-1 and TRBJ2-1; 11 bases are shared with TRBD2. In nucleotides, the CDR3 is TGTGCCAGCAGCTCCTCCGGGACTAGCGGAAAGCAGTTCTTC. Protein product: CASSSSGTSGKQFF.